What follows are 16 T cell receptor beta chains derived from one specimen sequenced in a study of T cell repertoires in cytomegalovirus infection. Antigens of these TCRs are unknown. A single record per CDR3 protein comes from TCRdb applying MiXCR to the reads. The repertoire holds 800,000 to 950,000 distinct CDR3 sequences, with 32% as singletons. Here the sequenced sample was cultured CD8+ T cells from PBMCs, taken from culture after CMV antigen stimulation. These receptors all stem from a human donor in good health (CMV status not recorded). Some clones in this sample may be carry-over from other donors' samples.

The chain is built from TRBV29-1 and TRBJ2-7; D may match TRBD1 or TRBD2 (5 bases each). Germline-derived CDR1 and CDR2 are SQVTM and ANQGSEA. Trimming removed 6 bases at V and 4 bases at J, with 13 bases between. This CDR3 contains 12 residues. The CDR3 loop reads CSVPGRIYEQYV. The DNA for the CDR3 is TGCAGCGTCCCGGGACGGATTTACGAGCAGTACGTC.

Notes on this clonotype: At one boundary the junction diverges from the germline segment, which might be a read error. This sequence joins TRBV7-2 and TRBJ2-3; possibly TRBD2 for D (6 bases). Per the germline V gene, CDR1 is SGHTA and CDR2 is FQGNSA. The CDR3 totals 17 residues. CDR3 protein: CASSLYAGNPSTDTQCF. CDR3 bases: TGTGCCAGCAGCTTATATGCGGGGAATCCTAGCACAGATACGCAGTGTTTT.

This clonotype was seen more than once but under ten times. The chain recombines TRBV5-6 with TRBJ2-1; TRBD2 aligns across 8 bases. CDR1 SGHDT and CDR2 YYEEEE come from the germline V gene. The CDR3 loop spans 14 amino acids. V was clipped by 4 bases and J by 10 bases; unmatched bases: 10. The CDR3 here is CASSQGRLALEQFF. DNA of the CDR3: TGTGCCAGCAGCCAAGGTCGACTAGCGTTAGAGCAGTTCTTC.

The chain employs TRBV7-9 and TRBJ2-1; D perhaps matches TRBD1 (5 bases). Germline lookup yields CDR1 SEHNR and CDR2 FQNEAQ (reference sequence). V lost 5 bases and J 4 bases, leaving 9 bases between the germline ends. This CDR3 is 13 amino acids long. The CDR3 loop is CASSNRQYNEQFF. As DNA, the CDR3 is TGTGCCAGCAGCAATCGACAGTACAATGAGCAGTTCTTC.

This clonotype was seen only once. V and J are TRBV4-2 and TRBJ1-5; 10 nucleotides line up with TRBD1. The CDR3 is made up of 19 amino acids. With V trimmed by 0 bases and J by 6 bases, 14 bases remained unmatched. The germline V gene encodes CDR1 LGHNA and CDR2 YNFKEQ. The CDR3 sequence: CASSQDVSGTGENSQPQHF. CDR3 nucleotide sequence: TGTGCCAGCAGCCAAGATGTATCCGGGACAGGGGAGAATAGTCAGCCCCAGCATTTT.

The V call is TRBV15, the J call TRBJ1-3; D possibly corresponds to TRBD1 (6 bases). CDR1 is LNHNV and CDR2 is YYDKDF in the germline V gene (reference sequence). The CDR3 runs to 16 residues. The V and J ends lost 1 base and 0 bases respectively, with 10 bases between them. The CDR3 DNA follows: TGTGCCACCAGCAGAGGGACAGCTAACTCTGGAAACACCATATATTTT. It specifies CATSRGTANSGNTIYF.

The genes are TRBV7-8 and TRBJ2-5, with D unclear. Looked up from germline, CDR1 is SGHVS and CDR2 is FQNEAQ. The CDR3 extends over 17 amino acids. The V gene lost 3 bases and the J gene lost 0 bases, with 17 bases spanning the gap. The CDR3 region is CASSFTPSARNQETQYF. The DNA for the CDR3 is TGTGCCAGCAGCTTCACCCCCTCTGCGAGGAACCAAGAGACCCAGTACTTC.

The chain is built from TRBV12-3 or TRBV12-4 and TRBJ2-7, with 10 positions matching TRBD1. V lost 5 bases to trimming and J lost 8 bases; unmatched junction nucleotides: 9. The CDR3 is 14 residues long. CDR3 amino acids: CASSAGTGALQQYF. DNA of the CDR3: TGTGCCAGCAGTGCCGGGACAGGGGCCCTCCAGCAGTACTTC.

This clonotype appeared a few times. V gene TRBV6-1 combines with J gene TRBJ1-4, with D tentatively TRBD1 (6 bases). The CDR3 extends over 16 amino acids. Germline values: CDR1 MNHNS, CDR2 SASEGT. Trimming removed 1 base at V and 5 bases at J, with 14 bases between. The CDR3 DNA is TGTGCCAGCAGTGAAGTTGGGGGGGCGCGCAATGAAAAACTGTTTTTT. Protein sequence: CASSEVGGARNEKLFF.

V gene TRBV15 combines with J gene TRBJ2-5; possibly TRBD2 for D (5 bases). Germline V gene sequence: CDR1 LNHNV, CDR2 YYDKDF (reference sequence). The CDR3 length is 14 residues. Trimming removed 0 bases at V and 5 bases at J, with 10 bases between. DNA of the CDR3: TGTGCCACCAGCAGAGATGGCACGGGGGAGACCCAGTACTTC. Amino acids: CATSRDGTGETQYF.

The V and J genes are TRBV7-9 and TRBJ1-2; TRBD1 agrees at 7 bases. Germline V lookup: CDR1 SEHNR, CDR2 FQNEAQ (reference sequence). The CDR3 is 14 residues long. Germline trimming cut 6 bases from V and 4 bases from J; bases unmatched to any gene: 8. CDR3 sequence (DNA): TGTGCCAGCAGAACGGACAGGTTAGGCTATGGCTACACCTTC. Amino acid sequence: CASRTDRLGYGYTF.

The table lists this clonotype with a few counts. This chain connects TRBV7-9 to TRBJ1-1; 8 bases align to TRBD1. V lost 7 bases, J lost 2 bases, and 9 bases stayed unmatched. This CDR3 is 15 amino acids long. Germline V lookup: CDR1 SEHNR, CDR2 FQNEAQ (reference sequence). The CDR3 nucleotides are TGTGCCAGCATTAAAGAGGGACAGGTAAACACTGAAGCTTTCTTT. This encodes CASIKEGQVNTEAFF.

V usage is TRBV7-8 and J usage is TRBJ2-7; tentative D call: TRBD1 (6 bases). Germline-derived CDR1 and CDR2 are SGHVS and FQNEAQ. Trimming removed 2 bases at V and 3 bases at J, with 17 bases between. This CDR3 comprises 16 residues. CDR3 in amino acids: CASSLRQGIELYEQYF. For the CDR3, the DNA is TGTGCCAGCAGCTTACGGCAGGGGATCGAACTCTACGAGCAGTACTTC.

As regards this clonotype: A much larger clone sits a single nucleotide away, making a read error possible. The rearrangement links TRBV7-6 to TRBJ2-5; no firm D call. Germline lookup yields CDR1 SGHVS and CDR2 FNYEAQ. The CDR3 consists of 11 residues. CDR3 sequence: CAGSAQETQYF. The CDR3 DNA follows: TGTGCCGGCAGCGCCCAAGAGACCCAGTACTTC.

The CDR3 coding sequence is TGTGCCAGCAGCCAAGTAATCGGACAGGCGTGGATGAACACTGAAGCTTTCTTT. Its protein is CASSQVIGQAWMNTEAFF. The chain joins TRBV3-1 to TRBJ1-1; 7 nucleotides agree with TRBD1. Losses at the gene ends were 1 base for V and 0 bases for J; bases not matched to a gene: 11. The germline gives CDR1 LGHDT, CDR2 YNNKEL (reference sequence). CDR3 length equals 18 residues.

This clonotype has just a few counts. V gene TRBV6-5 combines with J gene TRBJ1-3, with 7 bases identical to TRBD1. The CDR3 covers 13 residues. V lost 5 bases and J lost 10; bases outside the gene matches: 8. Germline V gene sequence: CDR1 MNHEY, CDR2 SVGAGI. The CDR3 nucleotides are TGTGCCAGCAGTCTCGGACAGGACTATACCATATATTTT. Protein sequence: CASSLGQDYTIYF.